This passage covers 20 T cell receptor beta chains from one sample sequenced in a study of glioma-infiltrating T cells. The iRepertoire nested amplicon-rescue multiplex PCR amplified TCR alpha and beta CDR3s from RNA. TCRdb re-called the multiplex PCR reads with MiXCR, one entry per CDR3 protein. Among approximately 18,000 distinct CDR3 sequences listed, more than 45% were seen once. Sequenced input: glioma tissue, nonneoplastic brain tissue, or PBMCs (not recorded which). All receptors derive from a human donor with low-grade glioma or glioblastoma, undergoing nonglioma brain surgery, or in good health (not recorded which).

This chain links TRBV29-1 with TRBJ1-2; D gene ambiguous. The germline gives CDR1 SQVTM, CDR2 ANQGSEA. V lost 2 bases and J 7 bases, leaving 14 bases between the germline ends. CDR3 length equals 13 residues. Here the CDR3 DNA reads TGCAGCGTTGAAAAGGGAAGGGCAGGTGGCTACACCTTC. Protein product: CSVEKGRAGGYTF.

This rearrangement joins TRBV29-1 to TRBJ1-2; perhaps TRBD1 as D (6 bases). The V end lost 8 bases, the J end lost 6 bases, and 10 bases lay between the germline ends. Germline V lookup: CDR1 SQVTM, CDR2 ANQGSEA. The CDR3 totals 10 residues. The CDR3 DNA reads TGCAGCCCGTACAGGGATGGCTACACCTTC. Translating gives CSPYRDGYTF.

The V gene is TRBV6-2 or TRBV6-3, the J gene TRBJ2-3; 7 bases fit TRBD2. In germline, CDR1 is MNHEY, CDR2 SVGEGT. Losses at the gene ends were 7 bases for V and 1 base for J; bases not matched to a gene: 8. The CDR3 spans 15 residues. This chain's CDR3 is CASTTLAGGTDTQYF. Written as DNA, the CDR3 is TGTGCCAGCACCACTCTGGCGGGAGGCACAGATACGCAGTATTTT.

This clonotype was seen a handful of times. CDR3 sequence: CSARKAVQETQYF. The CDR3 bases are TGCAGTGCTAGGAAGGCGGTCCAAGAGACCCAGTACTTC. The chain joins TRBV20-1 to TRBJ2-5; D is ambiguous. CDR3 length: 13 residues. Trimming stripped 3 bases from V and 1 base from J, with 9 bases between. CDR1 and CDR2 (germline): DFQATT, SNEGSKA (reference sequence).

This chain joins TRBV6-5 and TRBJ2-1; D is tentatively TRBD1 or TRBD2 (5 bases each). CDR1 is MNHEY and CDR2 is SVGAGI in the germline V gene. V lost 2 bases and J lost 9, with 14 bases in between. This CDR3 spans 14 amino acids. CDR3 DNA sequence: TGTGCCAGCAGTTACACAGGCGGAGCGGTTGAGCAGTTCTTC. Protein: CASSYTGGAVEQFF.

This clonotype was seen at least ten times. The chain employs TRBV4-3 and TRBJ2-3, with D tentatively TRBD2 (7 bases). V lost 0 bases, J lost 11 bases, and 18 bases lay in between. This CDR3 spans 15 amino acids. Germline-derived CDR1 and CDR2 are LGHNA and YSLEER. In DNA form, the CDR3 reads TGCGCCAGCAGCCAAGATCATTGGGGGCCGGGAGGGCAGTATTTT. It is translated as CASSQDHWGPGGQYF.

The genes are TRBV6-1 and TRBJ2-7; TRBD1 agrees at 9 bases. From germline, CDR1 is MNHNS and CDR2 SASEGT. The CDR3 spans 16 residues. V shed 5 bases, J shed 6 bases, and the junction held 14 bases outside the gene matches. CDR3 region: CASSSPTRDRVPEQYF. The CDR3 DNA follows: TGTGCCAGCAGTTCGCCCACCCGGGACAGGGTCCCCGAGCAGTACTTC.

About this clonotype itself: With a much larger clone just one base away, this may be a read error. The chain links TRBV4-1 to TRBJ2-2; D is ambiguous. Trimming removed 5 bases at V and 4 bases at J, with 17 bases between. CDR1 and CDR2 from the germline V gene are MGHRA and YSYEKL. The CDR3 covers 16 residues. Written as DNA, the CDR3 is TGCGCCAGCAGCGGTGGGGTGTTCGGCGTCACCGGGGAGCTGTTTTTT. Translation: CASSGGVFGVTGELFF.

The genes are TRBV27 and TRBJ1-2, with a possible D match to TRBD1 (6 bases). Germline values: CDR1 MNHEY, CDR2 SMNVEV (reference sequence). CDR3 length: 13 amino acids. With 5 bases removed from V and 3 bases from J, the gap between germline ends came to 10 bases. CDR3 in DNA: TGTGCCAGCAGTCCCAAGGGGGACTATGGCTACACCTTC. Protein: CASSPKGDYGYTF.

Regarding this clonotype: The CDR3 does not end in the conserved phenylalanine or tryptophan, so this is likely a read error. J is TRBJ1-2 and V is TRBV20-1; D ambiguous. CDR3 size: 15 residues. Trimming pared 0 bases from V and 8 bases from J, leaving 19 bases between. Germline-derived CDR1 and CDR2 are DFQATT and SNEGSKA (reference sequence). CDR3: CSARDRDGPIYGYTL. The DNA of the CDR3 is TGCAGTGCTAGAGATCGCGACGGGCCAATCTACGGCTACACCCTC.

The CDR3 loop is CASRDMEAFF. The CDR3 nucleotides read TGTGCCAGCAGGGATATGGAAGCTTTCTTT. The chain employs TRBV6-1 and TRBJ1-1; unclear D gene. Germline CDR1 reads MNHNS; CDR2 reads SASEGT. Trimming removed 6 bases at V and 8 bases at J, with 7 bases between. The CDR3 consists of 10 residues.

With regard to this clonotype: Here the CDR3 omits its conserved ending phenylalanine or tryptophan, so a read error is the likely source. This chain connects TRBV24-1 to TRBJ2-1; maybe TRBD2 (6 bases). Germline V CDR1 and CDR2: KGHDR, SFDVKD. The CDR3 has 15 residues. With 0 bases removed from V and 6 bases from J, the gap between germline ends came to 11 bases. In nucleotides, the CDR3 is TGTGCCACCAGTGATTTGGGCGGGAAAGTCAATGAGCAGTTCTCC. It yields the protein CATSDLGGKVNEQFS.

This clonotype is medium-sized by share. The chain is built from TRBV20-1 and TRBJ1-5; 8 nucleotides agree with TRBD1. Germline assignment: CDR1 DFQATT and CDR2 SNEGSKA (reference sequence). The CDR3 is made up of 12 amino acids. DNA for the CDR3: TGCAGCGCAGGACAGGGTGCTCAGCCCCAGCATTTT. Residues: CSAGQGAQPQHF.

The chain is built from TRBV20-1 and TRBJ1-3; the D is unclear. The ends were cut back, 4 bases at V and 4 bases at J, with 11 bases in the middle. Germline CDR1 DFQATT, CDR2 SNEGSKA (reference sequence). CDR3 length equals 13 residues. CDR3 residues: CSAIRQSGNTIYF. CDR3 DNA sequence: TGCAGTGCTATTAGGCAGTCGGGAAACACCATATATTTT.

This rearrangement joins TRBV7-6 to TRBJ2-1; 11 bases agree with TRBD2. Per germline, CDR1 SGHVS and CDR2 FNYEAQ. Losses at the gene ends were 3 bases for V and 7 bases for J; bases not matched to a gene: 5. The CDR3 has 15 amino acids. The CDR3 DNA reads TGTGCCAGCAGCTTTAGCGGGGGGGCGTCTAATGAGCAGTTCTTC. Protein sequence: CASSFSGGASNEQFF.

The chain links TRBV30 to TRBJ1-5; 7 bases agree with TRBD1. This CDR3 has 13 amino acids. From germline, CDR1 is GTSNPN and CDR2 SVGIG (reference sequence). V lost 8 bases, J lost 2 bases, and 6 bases stayed unmatched. The CDR3 here is CALRQGGNQPQHF. The CDR3 DNA reads TGTGCCCTTAGACAGGGCGGCAATCAGCCCCAGCATTTT. The full variable domain, completed using reference TRBV30 and TRBJ1-5, is SQTIHQWPATLVQPVGSPLSLECTVEGTSNPNLYWYRQAAGRGLQLLFYSVGIGQISSEVPQNLSASRPQDRQFILSSKKLLLSDSGFYLCALRQGGNQPQHFGDGTRLSIL.

The chain joins TRBV29-1 to TRBJ2-3; D remains unclear. The V end was cut by 4 bases, the J end by 3 bases, with 8 bases between. Germline CDR1 is SQVTM and CDR2 is ANQGSEA. The CDR3 length is 12 residues. The CDR3 coding sequence is TGCAGCGTTGGCTTTGGGACAGATACGCAGTATTTT. Translating it yields CSVGFGTDTQYF.

This clonotype was found a few times. V gene TRBV29-1 combines with J gene TRBJ1-4; 10 nucleotides line up with TRBD1. Germline CDR1 reads SQVTM; CDR2 reads ANQGSEA. The CDR3 spans 13 residues. The J segment lost 8 bases and the V segment lost 7 bases, leaving 7 bases of the junction unmatched. CDR3 sequence: CSASGTGDEKLFF. The CDR3 DNA reads TGCAGCGCCTCCGGGACAGGGGACGAAAAACTGTTTTTT.

To note about this clonotype: This may come from a read error, since a much larger clone is one base off. The chain is built from TRBV7-9 and TRBJ1-2, with a tentative D call TRBD1 (5 bases). The CDR3 totals 14 residues. Deletions cut 7 bases from V and 2 bases from J, with 14 bases between. Germline CDR1 is SEHNR and CDR2 is FQNEAQ (reference sequence). The CDR3 nucleotides read TGTGCCAGCAACCCAGGGAACACAAACTATGGCTACACCTTC. Its translation is CASNPGNTNYGYTF.

The V call is TRBV24-1, the J call TRBJ1-5; no firm D call. The CDR3 is 12 residues long. The V and J ends lost 4 bases and 4 bases respectively, with 4 bases between them. Germline values: CDR1 KGHDR, CDR2 SFDVKD. Here the CDR3 reads CATSDPNQPQHF. CDR3 coding DNA: TGTGCCACCAGTGACCCAAATCAGCCCCAGCATTTT.